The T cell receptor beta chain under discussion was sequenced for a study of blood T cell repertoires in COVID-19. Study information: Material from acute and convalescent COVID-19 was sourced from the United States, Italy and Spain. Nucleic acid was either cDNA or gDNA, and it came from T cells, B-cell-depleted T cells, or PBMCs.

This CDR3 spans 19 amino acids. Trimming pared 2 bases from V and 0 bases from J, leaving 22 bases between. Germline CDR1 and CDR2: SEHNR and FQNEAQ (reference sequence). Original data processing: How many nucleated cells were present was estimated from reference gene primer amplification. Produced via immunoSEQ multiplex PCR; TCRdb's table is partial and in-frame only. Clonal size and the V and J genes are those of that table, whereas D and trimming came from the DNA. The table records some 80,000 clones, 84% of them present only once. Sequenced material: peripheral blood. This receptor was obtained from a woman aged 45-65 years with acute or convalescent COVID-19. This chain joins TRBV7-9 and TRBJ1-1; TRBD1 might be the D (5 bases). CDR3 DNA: TGTGCCAGCAGCTTATGGCCCGGAGGGGTCGACGAGGTGAACACTGAAGCTTTCTTT. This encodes CASSLWPGGVDEVNTEAFF. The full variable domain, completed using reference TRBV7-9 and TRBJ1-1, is DTGVSQNPRHKITKRGQNVTFRCDPISEHNRLYWYRQTLGQGPEFLTYFQNEAQLEKSRLLSDRFSAERPKGSFSTLEIQRTEQGDSAMYLCASSLWPGGVDEVNTEAFFGQGTRLTVV.